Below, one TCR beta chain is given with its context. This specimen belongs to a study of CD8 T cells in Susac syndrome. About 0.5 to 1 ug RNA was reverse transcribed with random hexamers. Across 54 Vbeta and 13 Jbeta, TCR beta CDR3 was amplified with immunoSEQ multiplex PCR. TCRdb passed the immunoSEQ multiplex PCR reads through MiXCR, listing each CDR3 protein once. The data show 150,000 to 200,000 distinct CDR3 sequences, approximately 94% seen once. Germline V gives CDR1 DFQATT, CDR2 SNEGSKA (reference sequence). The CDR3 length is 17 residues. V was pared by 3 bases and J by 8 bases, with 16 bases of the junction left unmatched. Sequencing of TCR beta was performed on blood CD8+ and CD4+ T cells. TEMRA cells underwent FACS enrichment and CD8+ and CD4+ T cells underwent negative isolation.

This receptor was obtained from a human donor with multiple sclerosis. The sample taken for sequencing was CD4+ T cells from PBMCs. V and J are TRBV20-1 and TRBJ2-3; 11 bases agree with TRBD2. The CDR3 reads CSASPGSGRAFFFTQYF. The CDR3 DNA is TGCAGTGCTAGCCCCGGTAGCGGGAGGGCCTTCTTCTTTACGCAGTATTTT.